This TCR beta chain was sequenced in a study of stem cell transplantation in POMP-related autoinflammatory disease. TCRdb's table, derived via immunoSEQ multiplex PCR, lists solely in-frame clones and lacks some. The data hold some 70,000 clones, with more than 75% observed a single time. The CDR3 has 13 residues. Germline CDR1 reads MDHEN; CDR2 reads SYDVKM. Trimming stripped 2 bases from V and 8 bases from J, with 10 bases between. The V and J genes are TRBV28 and TRBJ2-1; unclear D gene. Specimen: CD4+ T cells from PBMCs, collected after stem cell transplantation. This TCR derives from a human patient with POMP-related autoinflammation and immune dysregulation (PRAID). The T cells may come from the graft donor. CDR3 loop: CASSLTVPHEQFF. The CDR3 DNA reads as TGTGCCAGCAGTTTAACCGTCCCTCATGAGCAGTTCTTC.